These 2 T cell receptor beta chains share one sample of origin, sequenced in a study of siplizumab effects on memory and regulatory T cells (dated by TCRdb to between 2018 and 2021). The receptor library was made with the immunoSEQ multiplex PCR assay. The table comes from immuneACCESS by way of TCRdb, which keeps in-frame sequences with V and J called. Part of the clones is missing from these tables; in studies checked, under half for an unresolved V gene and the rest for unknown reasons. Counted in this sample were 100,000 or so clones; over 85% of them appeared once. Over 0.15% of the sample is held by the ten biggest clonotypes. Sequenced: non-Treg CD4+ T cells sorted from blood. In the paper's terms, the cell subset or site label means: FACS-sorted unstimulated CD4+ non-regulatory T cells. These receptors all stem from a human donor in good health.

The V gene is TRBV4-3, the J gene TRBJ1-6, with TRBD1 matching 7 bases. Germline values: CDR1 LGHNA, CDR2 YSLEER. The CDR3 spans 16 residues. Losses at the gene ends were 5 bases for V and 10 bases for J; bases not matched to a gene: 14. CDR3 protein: CASSERPGTAGSPLHF. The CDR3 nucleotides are TGCGCCAGCAGCGAACGACCGGGGACAGCGGGATCACCCCTCCACTTT.

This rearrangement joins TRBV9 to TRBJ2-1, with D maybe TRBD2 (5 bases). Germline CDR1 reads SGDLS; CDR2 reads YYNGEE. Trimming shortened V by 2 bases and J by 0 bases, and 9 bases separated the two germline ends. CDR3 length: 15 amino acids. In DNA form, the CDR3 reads TGTGCCAGCAGCGTGACGGGGTTCTCCTACAATGAGCAGTTCTTC. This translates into CASSVTGFSYNEQFF.